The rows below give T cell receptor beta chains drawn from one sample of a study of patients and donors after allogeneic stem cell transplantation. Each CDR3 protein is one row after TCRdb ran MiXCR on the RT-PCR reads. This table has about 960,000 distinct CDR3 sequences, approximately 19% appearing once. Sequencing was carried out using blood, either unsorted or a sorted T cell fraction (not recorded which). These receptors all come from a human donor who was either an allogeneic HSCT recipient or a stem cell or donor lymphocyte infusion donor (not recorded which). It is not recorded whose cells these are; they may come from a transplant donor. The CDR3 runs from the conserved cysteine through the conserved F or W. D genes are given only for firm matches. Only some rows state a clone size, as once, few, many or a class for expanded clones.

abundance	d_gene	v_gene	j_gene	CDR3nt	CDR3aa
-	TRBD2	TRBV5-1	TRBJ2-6	TGCGCCAGCAGCTTGGCCGTCGGGACTAGTCCCCCCTCTGGGGCCAACGTCCTGACTTTC	CASSLAVGTSPPSGANVLTF
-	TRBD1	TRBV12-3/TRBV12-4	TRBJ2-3	TGTGCCAGCAACAGGGGGGCAGATACGCAGTATTTT	CASNRGADTQYF
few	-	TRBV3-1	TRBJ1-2	TGTGCCAGCAGTAACGCAGGGGCAGGTGGCTACACCTTC	CASSNAGAGGYTF
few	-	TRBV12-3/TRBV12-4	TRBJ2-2	TGTGCCAGCAGGAAGTCGCGCCGGGTCACCGGGGAGCTGTTTTTT	CASRKSRRVTGELFF
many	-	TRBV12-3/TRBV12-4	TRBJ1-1	TGTGCCAGCAACGGGCAGTACACTGAAGCTTTCTTT	CASNGQYTEAFF
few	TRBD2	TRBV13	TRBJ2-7	TGTGCCAGCAGCTTGTGGCTAGCGGGAGATTCCCCCTACGAGCAGTACTTC	CASSLWLAGDSPYEQYF
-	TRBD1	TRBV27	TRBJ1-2	TGTGCCAGCAGTCCCCTTTTGGGGGGGACAGAGTATGGCTACACCTTC	CASSPLLGGTEYGYTF
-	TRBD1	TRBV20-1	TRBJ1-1	TGCAGTGCTATGGCCATTGACAGGGAGACTGAAGCTTTCTTT	CSAMAIDRETEAFF
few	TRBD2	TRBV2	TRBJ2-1	TGTGCCAGCAGCATACGGGGGGGAGTTGATGAGCAGTTCTTC	CASSIRGGVDEQFF
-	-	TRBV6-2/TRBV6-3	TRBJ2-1	TGTGCCGGATCCAGGCAACATCACAATGAGCAGTTCTTC	CAGSRQHHNEQFF
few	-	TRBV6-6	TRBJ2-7	TGTGCCAGCAACCCAGTTTCTTCCTACGAGCAGTACTTC	CASNPVSSYEQYF
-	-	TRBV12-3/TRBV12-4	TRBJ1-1	TGTGCCAGCAGTTTAAAAGAACCGGGGACTTTCTTT	CASSLKEPGTFF
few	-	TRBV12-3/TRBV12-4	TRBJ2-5	TGTGCCAGCAGTTTGGTGCGGTGGGGAGAGACCCAGTACTTC	CASSLVRWGETQYF
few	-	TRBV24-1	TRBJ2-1	TGTGCCACCAGTGACGGTAGAATGAATGAGCAGTTCTTC	CATSDGRMNEQFF
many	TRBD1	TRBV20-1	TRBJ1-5	TGCAGTGCTCACCCAGGGGGGAAAAGCAATCAGCCCCAGCATTTT	CSAHPGGKSNQPQHF
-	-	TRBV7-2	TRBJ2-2	TGTGCCAGCAGCCCCAGCCCGGCGGGCACCGGGGAGCTGTTTTTT	CASSPSPAGTGELFF
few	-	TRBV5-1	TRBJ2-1	TGCGCCAGCAGCTTGTCGGGAGAGGTTGAGCAGTTCTTC	CASSLSGEVEQFF
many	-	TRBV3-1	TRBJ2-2	TGTGCCAGCAGCTTATACGGGGAGCTGTTTTTT	CASSLYGELFF
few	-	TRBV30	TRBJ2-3	TGTGCCTGGAGTCCCCAGGGGGGGGTAGATACGCAGTATTTT	CAWSPQGGVDTQYF
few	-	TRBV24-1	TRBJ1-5	TGTGCCACCAGTGATCCAGGGATAAATCAGCCCCAGCATTTT	CATSDPGINQPQHF
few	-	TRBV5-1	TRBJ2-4	TGCGCCAGCAGCGGGGGGACGGGAAACATTCAGTACTTC	CASSGGTGNIQYF
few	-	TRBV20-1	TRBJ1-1	TGCAGTGCGTTCGCTAACACTGAAGCTTTCTTT	CSAFANTEAFF
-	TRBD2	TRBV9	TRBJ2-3	TGTGCCAGCAGCGTAGGAGGACTAGCGGGGCCAGATACGCAGTATTTT	CASSVGGLAGPDTQYF
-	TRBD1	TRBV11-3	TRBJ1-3	TGTGCCAGCAGCTTAGGTTCCGGGACAGGTGGAAACACCATATATTTT	CASSLGSGTGGNTIYF
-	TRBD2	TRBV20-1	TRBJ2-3	TGCAGTGCTACCCGACTAGCGGGGGCAGATACGCAGTATTTT	CSATRLAGADTQYF
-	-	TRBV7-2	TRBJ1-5	TGTGCCAGCAGCCTTACAGGCGCGGGTCAGCCCCAGCATTTT	CASSLTGAGQPQHF
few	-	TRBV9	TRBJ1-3	TGTGCCAGCAGCTTAAGCGCGGACCCTGGAAACACCATATATTTT	CASSLSADPGNTIYF
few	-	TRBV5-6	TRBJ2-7	TGTGCCAGCAGCTTGGCAGCAGGCGACGAGCAGTACTTC	CASSLAAGDEQYF
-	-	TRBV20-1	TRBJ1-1	TGCAGTGCTAGAGATCGGTGGGGAGGAGCTTTCTTT	CSARDRWGGAFF
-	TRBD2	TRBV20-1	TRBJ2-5	TGCAGTGCTAGAGCGGGTAGCGGGCGGACCCAGTACTTC	CSARAGSGRTQYF
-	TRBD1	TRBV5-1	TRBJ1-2	TGCGCCAGCAGCTGGGCGGGACAGGGAAGTGATGGCTACACCTTC	CASSWAGQGSDGYTF
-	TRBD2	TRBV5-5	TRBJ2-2	TGTGCCAGCAGACGGGACTACCCGAGTCAGACCGGGGAGCTGTTTTTT	CASRRDYPSQTGELFF
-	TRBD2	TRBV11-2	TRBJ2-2	TGTGCCAGCAGCCCCCGGGAGGGCGCTTACACCGGGGAGCTGTTTTTT	CASSPREGAYTGELFF
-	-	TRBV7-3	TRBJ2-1	TGTGCCAGCAGCTTATTGATGGGCGAGCAGTTCTTC	CASSLLMGEQFF
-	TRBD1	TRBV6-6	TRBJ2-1	TGTGCCAGCATCGGACAGGGGCACAATGAGCAGTTCTTC	CASIGQGHNEQFF
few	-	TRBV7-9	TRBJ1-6	TGTGCCAGCAGTGGACAGTTAAATTCACCCCTCCACTTT	CASSGQLNSPLHF
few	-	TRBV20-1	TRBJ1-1	TGCAGTGCTAGAGATTTCCGGCAGAACACTGAAGCTTTCTTT	CSARDFRQNTEAFF
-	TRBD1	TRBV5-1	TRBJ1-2	TGCGCCAGCAGCTTGGTCACAGGGGTCTATGGCTACACCTTC	CASSLVTGVYGYTF
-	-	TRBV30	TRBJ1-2	TGTGCCTGGAGTAGCGGCTCCGGTGGCTACACCTTC	CAWSSGSGGYTF
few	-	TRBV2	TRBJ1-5	TGTGCCAGCAGGGACACCAATAGCAATCAGCCCCAGCATTTT	CASRDTNSNQPQHF
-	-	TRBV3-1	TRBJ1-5	TGTGCCAGCAGCCAAGGGGGGTTTAGCAATCAGCCCCAGCATTTT	CASSQGGFSNQPQHF
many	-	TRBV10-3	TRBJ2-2	TGTGCCACCCAAAACACCGGGGAGCTGTTTTTT	CATQNTGELFF
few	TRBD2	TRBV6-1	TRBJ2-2	TGTGCCAGCAGTCAGGGGACTAGCGGGAGTACGACCGGGGAGCTGTTTTTT	CASSQGTSGSTTGELFF
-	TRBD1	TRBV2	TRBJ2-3	TGTGCCAGCAGTTCGGACAGGGGGGCAGATACGCAGTATTTT	CASSSDRGADTQYF
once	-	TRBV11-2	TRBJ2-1	TGTGCCAGCAGCCGAGTACGACGCAATGAGCAGTTCTTC	CASSRVRRNEQFF
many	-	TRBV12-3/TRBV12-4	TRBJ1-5	TGTGCCAGCAGTTTACGAGAATATAGCAATCAGCCCCAGCATTTT	CASSLREYSNQPQHF
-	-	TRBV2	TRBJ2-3	TGTGCCACCAAAACAGGGATGACAGATACGCAGTATTTT	CATKTGMTDTQYF
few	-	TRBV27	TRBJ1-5	TGTGCCACCTGGACATACAATCAGCCCCAGCATTTT	CATWTYNQPQHF
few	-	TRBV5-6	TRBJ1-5	TGTGCCAGCAGCTTGTCTACAGGGTTTAGCAATCAGCCCCAGCATTTT	CASSLSTGFSNQPQHF